This T cell receptor (beta chain) was sequenced in a study of blood T cell repertoires in COVID-19 (dated by TCRdb to 2018 to 2021). Notes on the research overall: Samples covering the acute and convalescent phases of COVID-19 were provided by collaborators in the United States, Italy and Spain. The material from the prospective study consisted of cDNA or gDNA derived from T cells, B-cell-depleted T cells, or PBMCs. Subjects who had been exposed to COVID-19, were actively infected with it, or had recovered from it provided the deeply sampled blood TCRbeta repertoires that made up the dataset. The repertoires were made available in a free public database intended to serve as a resource for research on the immune response to SARS-CoV-2. Samples were obtained from the ongoing ImmuneRACE study (first 160 participants) and from some 1,300 subjects provided by 6 global collaborators. A de-identified subject ID, COVID-19 status, age in years and sex were almost always included in the sample metadata. Where available, HLA class I and class II types were obtained from metadata supplied by the sample provider rather than from assay-based typing. The paper's findings and limits, for the study overall: Clinical and demographic metadata were provided uncurated, with the amount varying by source and participant.

Note on this clone: The antigen this receptor binds is unknown. Per-base qualities were not stored, and no clone one base away is much larger.

The immunoSEQ Assay, a bias-controlled multiplex PCR, was used to amplify TCRbeta CDR3 regions from genomic DNA. Per the authors' processing: The number of nucleated cells in each sample was estimated by amplification of reference gene primers within the assay. To quantify the absolute abundance of each unique TCRbeta CDR3 rearrangement, sequence reads were collapsed and filtered. Productive Simpson clonality was computed per sample as the square root of Simpson's diversity index over productive rearrangements. TCRdb limited this immuneACCESS table to in-frame rearrangements with V and J called. A share of clones is missing; checked studies link under half to unresolved V genes, and the rest is unexplained. The DNA gave D and trimming, while V, J and clone size come from that table. For this sample the table gives around 500,000 clones, of which approximately 88% were detected only once. The leading ten clones occupy roughly 1.9% of the sample.

Participants in the prospective study were enrolled through a virtual design, were aged about 18 to 90 years, and lived in roughly 24 United States geographic areas. In the prospective study, participants were assigned to cohorts based on the clinical history participants reported in a screening survey and a study questionnaire. Recovered participants in ImmuneRACE Cohort 3 were defined as having two consecutive negative NP/OP PCR tests, clearance from a healthcare professional, or resolution of symptoms. Mobile phlebotomists in the prospective study collected whole blood, serum and a nasopharyngeal or oropharyngeal swab from every participant. Additional blood draws and questionnaires over an approximately 2-month period could optionally be provided by prospective study participants. Prospective study blood samples were shipped either frozen or at room temperature before DNA extraction. Reading the germline V gene (reference sequence) gives CDR1 SEHNR and CDR2 FQNEAQ. From cysteine to phenylalanine, the CDR3 is 16 amino acids long. Solely the CDR3 DNA is kept, with 48 bases framed from the first base. V lost 6 bases and J lost 4 bases, and the count of bases not matched to a germline gene is 10.

Sequenced material: PBMCs or T cells enriched from blood (not recorded which). This chain joins TRBV7-9 to TRBJ2-2, with 8 central nucleotides matching TRBD2. This receptor was obtained from a woman aged 40 to 55 who had recovered from COVID-19. CDR3 loop: CASSPSGTSATGELFF. The nucleotides are TGTGCCAGCAGTCCCTCTGGGACTAGTGCCACCGGGGAGCTGTTTTTT.